The 14 T cell receptor beta chains below all came from one sample that was sequenced in a study of control samples from healthy donors and cancer patients. Clones were sequenced by immunoSEQ multiplex PCR, and TCRdb holds only the in-frame ones, with some missing. The sample consists of about 130,000 clones, around nine tenths of them appearing once. Sequencing used blood. These receptors were taken from a man younger than 35 in good health.

The genes are TRBV6-5 and TRBJ2-5; 8 nucleotides line up with TRBD2. The germline CDR1 and CDR2 sequences are MNHEY and SVGAGI. The CDR3 consists of 15 residues. V was clipped by 6 bases and J by 5 bases; unmatched bases: 11. The CDR3 nucleotides are TGTGCCAGCAGGGGGAGCGGGAGCGGTCTGGAGACCCAGTACTTC. It codes for CASRGSGSGLETQYF.

In DNA, the CDR3 is TGTGCCATCAGTGAGTCAGGGACTAGTGTTGAGACCCAGTACTTC. Translation gives CAISESGTSVETQYF. The V gene is TRBV10-3, the J gene TRBJ2-5; 8 bases are shared with TRBD2. The CDR3 covers 15 residues. V was pared by 0 bases and J by 5 bases, with 5 bases of the junction left unmatched. Per the germline V gene, CDR1 is ENHRY and CDR2 is SYGVKD.

The V gene is TRBV11-2, the J gene TRBJ1-4; the D gene is possibly TRBD1 (6 bases). Trimming removed 5 bases from V and 4 bases from J, with 14 bases in between. Germline V gene data show CDR1 as SGHAT and CDR2 as FQNNGV. The CDR3 extends over 15 amino acids. The CDR3 nucleotides are TGTGCCAGCAGCCAAACAGGGTTCGGTAATGAAAAACTGTTTTTT. Translating it yields CASSQTGFGNEKLFF.

This chain links TRBV24-1 with TRBJ1-3, with D hard to call. Germline CDR1 and CDR2: KGHDR and SFDVKD. The V end lost 3 bases, the J end lost 4 bases, and 9 bases lay between the germline ends. The length of the CDR3 is 14 residues. In DNA, the CDR3 is TGTGCCACCAGTGATCCCGGGTGGGGAAACACCATATATTTT. This encodes CATSDPGWGNTIYF.

V usage is TRBV28 and J usage is TRBJ2-7; 9 bases align to TRBD2. The CDR3 runs 16 residues. The V and J ends lost 6 bases and 3 bases, in that order; junction bases with no gene match: 12. CDR1 is MDHEN and CDR2 is SYDVKM in the germline V gene. The CDR3 protein is CASSLPLAGFVYEQYF. In DNA form, the CDR3 reads TGTGCCAGCAGCCTACCCCTAGCGGGGTTCGTCTACGAGCAGTACTTC.

This rearrangement joins TRBV6-5 to TRBJ2-7; TRBD1 might be the D (6 bases). The CDR3 has 14 amino acids. The ends were cut back, 2 bases at V and 2 bases at J, with 10 bases in the middle. Germline CDR1 is MNHEY and CDR2 is SVGAGI. CDR3 in DNA: TGTGCCAGCAGTTACGCGGACAGTACCTACGAGCAGTACTTC. Its protein is CASSYADSTYEQYF.

The V and J genes are TRBV29-1 and TRBJ1-1, with D maybe TRBD1 (5 bases). The CDR3 is 13 amino acids. Germline values: CDR1 SQVTM, CDR2 ANQGSEA. The germline V and J ends were trimmed by 4 bases and 1 base, with 10 bases remaining between them. DNA for the CDR3: TGCAGCGTTGTGCGGACACAGAACACTGAAGCTTTCTTT. It specifies CSVVRTQNTEAFF.

The rearrangement joins TRBV5-1 to TRBJ1-4; D is perhaps TRBD1 (5 bases). Trimming cost V 6 bases and J 6 bases, with 18 bases left between them. CDR1 is SGHRS, CDR2 YFSETQ, per germline. The CDR3 loop spans 15 amino acids. CDR3 in amino acids: CASTGSGPGDEKLFF. The CDR3 bases are TGCGCCAGCACCGGATCCGGGCCGGGGGATGAAAAACTGTTTTTT.

The chain recombines TRBV5-4 with TRBJ2-3; 8 nucleotides align to TRBD2. The V gene's germline CDR1 is SGHNT and CDR2 YYREEE (reference sequence). This CDR3 has 15 residues. V dropped 4 bases and J dropped 6; count of bases not matched to a gene: 10. CDR3 DNA sequence: TGTGCCAGCAGCCGACAAGCGGGAGCGACGGATACGCAGTATTTT. Its translation is CASSRQAGATDTQYF.

V gene TRBV5-1 combines with J gene TRBJ2-2; D is uncertain. Trimming removed 1 base from V and 4 bases from J, with 8 bases in between. Germline V gene sequence: CDR1 SGHRS, CDR2 YFSETQ. CDR3 length: 14 amino acids. This chain's CDR3 is CASSLTSATGELFF. The DNA for the CDR3 is TGCGCCAGCAGCTTGACCTCGGCCACCGGGGAGCTGTTTTTT.

The V and J genes are TRBV19 and TRBJ1-1; TRBD1 is a possible D gene (6 bases). This CDR3 has 15 amino acids. In germline, CDR1 is LNHDA, CDR2 SQIVND (reference sequence). The V and J ends lost 11 bases and 0 bases respectively, with 19 bases between them. The CDR3 is CAADSGAAMNTEAFF. Written as DNA, the CDR3 is TGTGCCGCCGATTCGGGGGCGGCAATGAACACTGAAGCTTTCTTT. The full variable domain, rest sourced from reference TRBV19 and TRBJ1-1, is DGGITQSPKYLFRKEGQNVTLSCEQNLNHDAMYWYRQDPGQGLRLIYYSQIVNDFQKGDIAEGYSVSREKKESFPLTVTSAQKNPTAFYLCAADSGAAMNTEAFFGQGTRLTVV.

The rearrangement uses TRBV11-1 and TRBJ2-7, with 7 nucleotides matching TRBD1. The J segment lost 4 bases and the V segment lost 5 bases, leaving 5 bases of the junction unmatched. In germline, CDR1 is SGHAT, CDR2 FQDESV (reference sequence). The CDR3 contains 13 residues. CDR3 loop: CASSLDRRYEQYV. The CDR3 region has the DNA TGTGCCAGCAGCCTGGACAGGAGATACGAGCAGTACGTC.

J is TRBJ2-7 and V is TRBV28; 12 bases agree with TRBD2. CDR3 size: 15 residues. Germline V gene lookup returns CDR1 MDHEN and CDR2 SYDVKM. V was pared by 5 bases and J by 1 base, with 3 bases of the junction left unmatched. The DNA for the CDR3 is TGTGCCAGCAGTCTAGCGGGGGGGCTATCCTACGAGCAGTACTTC. This codes for CASSLAGGLSYEQYF. The complete variable domain, with remaining parts taken from reference TRBV28 and TRBJ2-7, reads DVKVTQSSRYLVKRTGEKVFLECVQDMDHENMFWYRQDPGLGLRLIYFSYDVKMKEKGDIPEGYSVSREKKERFSLILESASTNQTSMYLCASSLAGGLSYEQYFGPGTRLTVT.

The rearrangement links TRBV28 to TRBJ1-2; D is unclear. V lost 7 bases, J lost 5 bases, and 11 bases lay in between. Looked up from germline, CDR1 is MDHEN and CDR2 is SYDVKM. CDR3 size: 12 residues. For the CDR3, the DNA is TGTGCCAGCAATATAAACTGGTATGGCTACACCTTC. Its translation: CASNINWYGYTF.